The subject of this entry is one T cell receptor beta chain. The antigen remains unidentified. These data are taken from a study of breast tumors, draining lymph nodes, adjacent tissues. After removal of 6 bases from V and 5 bases from J, the junction contained 13 bases not matched to a gene. Looked up from germline, CDR1 is LGHDT and CDR2 is YNNKEL (reference sequence). The CDR3 contains 17 residues. Via MiXCR, TCRdb re-called the multiplex PCR reads, giving one row per CDR3 protein. The sample lists fewer than 25,000 distinct CDR3 sequences; 60% to 75% were seen once. General study findings and limits: That most tumor T cells come from lymph nodes remained unproven. Most tumor T cells seemingly derive from lymph node, then expand in tumor. Tumors had less TCR diversity than lymph nodes, more than nontumor tissue. Luminal-like breast cancer showed significantly greater tumor-nontumor repertoire similarity than basal-like breast cancer did.

Sequenced material: tumor-adjacent breast tissue. The source is a female donor with breast cancer. Some clones in this sample may be carry-over from other donors' samples. J is TRBJ2-1 and V is TRBV3-1; 10 nucleotides align to TRBD1. The DNA of the CDR3 is TGTGCCAGCAGACTAACTCGCGGGACAGGGGTAAACAATGAGCAGTTCTTC. This gives the protein CASRLTRGTGVNNEQFF.